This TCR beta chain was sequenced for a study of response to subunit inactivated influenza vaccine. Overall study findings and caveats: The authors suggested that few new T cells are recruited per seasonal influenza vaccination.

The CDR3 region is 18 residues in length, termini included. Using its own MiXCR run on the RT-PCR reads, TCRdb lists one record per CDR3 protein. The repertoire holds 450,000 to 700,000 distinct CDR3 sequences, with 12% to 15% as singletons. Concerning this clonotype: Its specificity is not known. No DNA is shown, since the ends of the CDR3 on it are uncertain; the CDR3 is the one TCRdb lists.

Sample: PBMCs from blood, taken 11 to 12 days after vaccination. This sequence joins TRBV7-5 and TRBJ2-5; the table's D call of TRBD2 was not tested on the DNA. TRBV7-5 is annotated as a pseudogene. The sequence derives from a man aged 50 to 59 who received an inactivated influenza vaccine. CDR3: CISVPEALLDLDQETQYF.